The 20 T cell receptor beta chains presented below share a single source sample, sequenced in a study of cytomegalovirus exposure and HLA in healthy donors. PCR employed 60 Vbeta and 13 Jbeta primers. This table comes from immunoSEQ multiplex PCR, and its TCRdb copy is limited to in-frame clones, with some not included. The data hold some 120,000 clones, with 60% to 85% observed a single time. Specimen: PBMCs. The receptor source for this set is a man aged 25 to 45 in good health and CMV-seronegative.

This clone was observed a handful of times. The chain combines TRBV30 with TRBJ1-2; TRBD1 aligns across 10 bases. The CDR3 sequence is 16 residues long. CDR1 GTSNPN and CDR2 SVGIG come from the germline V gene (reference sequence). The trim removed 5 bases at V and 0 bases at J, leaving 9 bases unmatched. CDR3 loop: CAWGTGDYSANYGYTF. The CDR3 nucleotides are TGTGCCTGGGGGACAGGGGACTATTCAGCTAACTATGGCTACACCTTC.

CDR3 in amino acids: CASSLIVLAGRGGEQFF. The CDR3 coding sequence is TGTGCCAGCAGCTTAATTGTCTTGGCGGGGAGGGGCGGTGAGCAGTTCTTC. V is TRBV7-9 and J is TRBJ2-1, with 7 bases identical to TRBD2. The J segment lost 9 bases and the V segment lost 2 bases, leaving 16 bases of the junction unmatched. The germline gives CDR1 SEHNR, CDR2 FQNEAQ (reference sequence). The CDR3 runs to 17 residues.

The CDR3 region has the DNA TGTGCCAGCAGCTTCGGGGAGGCTCAAGAGACCCAGTACTTC. This sequence encodes CASSFGEAQETQYF. The J gene is TRBJ2-5, the V gene TRBV7-2; D perhaps matches TRBD2 (6 bases). CDR3 length equals 14 residues. Trimming pared 3 bases from V and 2 bases from J, leaving 10 bases between. CDR1 and CDR2 (germline): SGHTA, FQGNSA.

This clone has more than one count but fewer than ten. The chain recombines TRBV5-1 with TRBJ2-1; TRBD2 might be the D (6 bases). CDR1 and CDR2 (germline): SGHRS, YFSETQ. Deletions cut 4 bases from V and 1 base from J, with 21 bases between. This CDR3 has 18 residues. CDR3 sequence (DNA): TGCGCCAGCAGCACCCCGAGTTACAGCGGAGGGTCCTACAATGAGCAGTTCTTC. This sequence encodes CASSTPSYSGGSYNEQFF. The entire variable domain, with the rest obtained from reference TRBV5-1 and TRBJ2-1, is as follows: KAGVTQTPRYLIKTRGQQVTLSCSPISGHRSVSWYQQTPGQGLQFLFEYFSETQRNKGNFPGRFSGRQFSNSRSEMNVSTLELGDSALYLCASSTPSYSGGSYNEQFFGPGTRLTVL.

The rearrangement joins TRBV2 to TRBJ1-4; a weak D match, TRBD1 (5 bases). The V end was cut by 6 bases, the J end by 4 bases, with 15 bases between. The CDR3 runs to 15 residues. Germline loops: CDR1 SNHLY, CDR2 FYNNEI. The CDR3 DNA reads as TGTGCCAGCAGCCTACAGAGCAGGGTTAATGAAAAACTGTTTTTT. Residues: CASSLQSRVNEKLFF.

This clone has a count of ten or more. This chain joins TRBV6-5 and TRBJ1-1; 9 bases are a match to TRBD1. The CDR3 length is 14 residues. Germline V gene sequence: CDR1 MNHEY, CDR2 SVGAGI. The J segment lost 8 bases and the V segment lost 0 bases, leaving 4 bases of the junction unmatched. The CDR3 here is CASSYSTGTGEAFF. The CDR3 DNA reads TGTGCCAGCAGTTACTCGACCGGGACAGGGGAAGCTTTCTTT.

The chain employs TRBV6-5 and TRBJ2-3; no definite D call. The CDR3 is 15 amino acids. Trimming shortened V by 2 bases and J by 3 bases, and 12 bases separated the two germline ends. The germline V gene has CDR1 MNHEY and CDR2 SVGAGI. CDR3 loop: CASSYATSGTDTQYF. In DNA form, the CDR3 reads TGTGCCAGCAGTTACGCGACAAGTGGGACAGATACGCAGTATTTT.

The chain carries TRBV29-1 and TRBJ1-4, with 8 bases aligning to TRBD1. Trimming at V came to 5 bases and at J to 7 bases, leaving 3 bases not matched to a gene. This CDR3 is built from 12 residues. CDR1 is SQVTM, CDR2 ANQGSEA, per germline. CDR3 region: CSVRTGGEKLFF. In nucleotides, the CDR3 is TGCAGCGTTCGTACAGGGGGTGAAAAACTGTTTTTT.

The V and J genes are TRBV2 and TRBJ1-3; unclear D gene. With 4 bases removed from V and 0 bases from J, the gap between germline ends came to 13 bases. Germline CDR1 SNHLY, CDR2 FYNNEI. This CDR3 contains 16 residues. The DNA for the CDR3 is TGTGCCAGCAGTGCCTCTCAGGTCCCCTCTGGAAACACCATATATTTT. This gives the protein CASSASQVPSGNTIYF.

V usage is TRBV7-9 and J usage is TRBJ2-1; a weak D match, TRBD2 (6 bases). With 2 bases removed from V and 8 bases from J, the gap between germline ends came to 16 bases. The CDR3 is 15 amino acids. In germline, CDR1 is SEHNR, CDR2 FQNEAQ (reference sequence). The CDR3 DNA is TGTGCCAGCAGCTTACTAGCGAGAGGAGAGGATGAGCAGTTCTTC. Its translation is CASSLLARGEDEQFF.

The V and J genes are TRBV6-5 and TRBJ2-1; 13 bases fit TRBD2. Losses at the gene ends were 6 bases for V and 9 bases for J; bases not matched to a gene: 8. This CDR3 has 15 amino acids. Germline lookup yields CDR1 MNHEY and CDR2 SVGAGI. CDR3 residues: CASSQTSGRLIEQFF. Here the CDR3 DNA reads TGTGCCAGCAGCCAGACTAGCGGGAGGTTAATTGAGCAGTTCTTC.

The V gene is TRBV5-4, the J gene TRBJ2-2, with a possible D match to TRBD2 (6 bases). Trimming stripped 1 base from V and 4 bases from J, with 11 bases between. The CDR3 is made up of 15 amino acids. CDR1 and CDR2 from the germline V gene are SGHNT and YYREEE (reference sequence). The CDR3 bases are TGTGCCAGCAGCTTGCGAGCGGGTGGCACCGGGGAGCTGTTTTTT. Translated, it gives CASSLRAGGTGELFF.

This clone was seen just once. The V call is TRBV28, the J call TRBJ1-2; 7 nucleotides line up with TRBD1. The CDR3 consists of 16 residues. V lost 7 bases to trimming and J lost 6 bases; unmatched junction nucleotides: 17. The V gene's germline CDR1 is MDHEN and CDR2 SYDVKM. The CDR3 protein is CASTLGQPYSPDGYTF. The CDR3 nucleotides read TGTGCCAGCACCCTGGGACAGCCCTATTCCCCTGATGGCTACACCTTC.

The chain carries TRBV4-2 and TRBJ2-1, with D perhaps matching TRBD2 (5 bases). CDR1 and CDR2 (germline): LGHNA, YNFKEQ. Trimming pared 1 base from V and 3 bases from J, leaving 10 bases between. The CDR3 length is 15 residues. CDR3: CASSQVPEGYNEQFF. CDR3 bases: TGTGCCAGCAGCCAAGTACCCGAGGGCTACAATGAGCAGTTCTTC.

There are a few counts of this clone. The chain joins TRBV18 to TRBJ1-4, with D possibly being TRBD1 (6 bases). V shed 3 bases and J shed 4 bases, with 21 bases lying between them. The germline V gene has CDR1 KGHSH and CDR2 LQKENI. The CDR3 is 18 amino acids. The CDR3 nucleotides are TGTGCCAGCTCACCTGACTCGGACACGGGGGGGCATAATGAAAAACTGTTTTTT. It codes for CASSPDSDTGGHNEKLFF.

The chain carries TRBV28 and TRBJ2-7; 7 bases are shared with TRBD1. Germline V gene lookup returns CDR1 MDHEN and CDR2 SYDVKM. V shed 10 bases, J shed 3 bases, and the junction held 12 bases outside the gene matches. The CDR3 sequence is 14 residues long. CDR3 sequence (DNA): TGTGCCACCCTTTCCCGGACAGGCTACTACGAGCAGTACTTC. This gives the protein CATLSRTGYYEQYF.

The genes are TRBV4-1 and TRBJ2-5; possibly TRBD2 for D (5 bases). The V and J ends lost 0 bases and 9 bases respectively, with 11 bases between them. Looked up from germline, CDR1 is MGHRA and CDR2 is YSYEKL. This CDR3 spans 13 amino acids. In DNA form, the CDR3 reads TGCGCCAGCAGCCAAGATCGGGGAATGGCCCAGTACTTC. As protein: CASSQDRGMAQYF.

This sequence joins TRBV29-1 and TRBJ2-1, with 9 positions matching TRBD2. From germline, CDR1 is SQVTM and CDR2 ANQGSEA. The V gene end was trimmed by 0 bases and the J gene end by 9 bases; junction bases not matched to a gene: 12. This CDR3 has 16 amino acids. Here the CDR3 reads CSVEEINTGTSFEQFF. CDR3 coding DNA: TGCAGCGTTGAAGAAATAAATACCGGGACTAGCTTTGAGCAGTTCTTC.

The CDR3 reads CASGPAGAYEQYF. The CDR3 nucleotides read TGTGCCAGCGGGCCAGCGGGAGCCTACGAGCAGTACTTC. This chain joins TRBV5-3 and TRBJ2-7; 8 positions match TRBD2. TRBV5-3 is an ORF, and what it does is uncertain. With 8 bases clipped from V and 2 bases from J, the junction kept 6 bases outside the gene matches. The CDR3 contains 13 residues.

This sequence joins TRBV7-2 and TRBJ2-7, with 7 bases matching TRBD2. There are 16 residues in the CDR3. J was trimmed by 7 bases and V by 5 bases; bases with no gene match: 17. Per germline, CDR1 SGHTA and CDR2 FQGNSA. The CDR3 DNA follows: TGTGCCAGCAGCCCCGGGGGGTCGGGTCTTACGCTAGAGCAGTACTTC. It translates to CASSPGGSGLTLEQYF.